A single sample is the source of the 2 T cell receptor beta chains below, sequenced in a study of identical twins. TCRdb re-analysed the 5' RACE reads in MiXCR, keeping a single row per CDR3 protein. The sample shows around 680,000 distinct CDR3 sequences, 8% to 9% of them seen only once. This same sample was also part of a study on yellow fever vaccine responses in identical twins.

Sequenced sample: PBMCs. These receptors originate from a woman under 30 in good health.

The chain joins TRBV20-1 to TRBJ2-7; maybe TRBD2 (6 bases). The CDR3 sequence is 14 residues long. V lost 6 bases to trimming and J lost 0 bases, with 15 bases between them. Germline V gene lookup returns CDR1 DFQATT and CDR2 SNEGSKA (reference sequence). The CDR3 here is CSAGWDLSSYEQYF. The CDR3 DNA is TGCAGTGCCGGTTGGGACTTGAGCTCCTACGAGCAGTACTTC.

The chain employs TRBV5-1 and TRBJ2-7, with 7 bases aligning to TRBD1. The CDR3 sequence is 16 residues long. V lost 2 bases, J lost 2 bases, and 10 bases stayed unmatched. Germline V CDR1 and CDR2: SGHRS, YFSETQ. CDR3 sequence (DNA): TGCGCCAGCAGCTTACATCGAGGGGACAGTACCTACGAGCAGTACTTC. Its translation: CASSLHRGDSTYEQYF.